This entry lists 20 T cell receptor beta chains sequenced from one sample in a study of blood T cell repertoires in COVID-19 (dated by TCRdb to the early 2020s). The library was obtained by the immunoSEQ multiplex PCR assay. TCRdb's version of the immuneACCESS table is confined to in-frame rearrangements and falls short of the full clone set. An unresolved V gene accounts for under half of the shortfall where checked; the remainder is of unknown origin. The sample includes around 250,000 clones, with under 90% observed a single time. The ten biggest clones cover roughly 0.96% of the sample. Sequencing was done on a sample of peripheral blood. These receptors all come from a woman aged 35 to 49 who had recovered from COVID-19.

The genes are TRBV27 and TRBJ2-1, with TRBD1 as a possible D gene (5 bases). The length of the CDR3 is 13 residues. V was shortened by 5 bases and J by 2 bases, with 7 bases between the two germline ends. CDR1 is MNHEY, CDR2 SMNVEV, per germline (reference sequence). The CDR3 DNA reads TGTGCCAGCAGTACAGGACCCTACAATGAGCAGTTCTTC. This sequence encodes CASSTGPYNEQFF.

The chain recombines TRBV18 with TRBJ1-4; D call uncertain. This CDR3 comprises 16 residues. V was cut by 0 bases and J by 4 bases, with 12 bases left in between. Per germline, CDR1 KGHSH and CDR2 LQKENI. The CDR3 DNA sequence: TGTGCCAGCTCACCACCGGGTCCGGGGAATAATGAAAAACTGTTTTTT. Translated: CASSPPGPGNNEKLFF.

V usage is TRBV27 and J usage is TRBJ1-2; 9 nucleotides align to TRBD1. The CDR3 runs 15 residues. After removal of 3 bases from V and 2 bases from J, the junction contained 4 bases not matched to a gene. Germline values: CDR1 MNHEY, CDR2 SMNVEV (reference sequence). CDR3 bases: TGTGCCAGCAGTTTGGGGACAGGGATGAACTATGGCTACACCTTC. Protein product: CASSLGTGMNYGYTF.

V usage is TRBV12-3 or TRBV12-4 and J usage is TRBJ1-2, with D possibly TRBD1 on 6 matching bases. The CDR3 has 12 amino acids. Trimming took 6 bases from V and 8 from J, leaving 13 bases between them. The CDR3 DNA follows: TGTGCCAGCAGCCAAACAGGGTACGGCTACACCTTC. Protein product: CASSQTGYGYTF.

This rearrangement joins TRBV5-8 to TRBJ2-1; D might be TRBD2 (6 bases). CDR1 and CDR2 from the germline V gene are SGHTS and YDEGEE. The CDR3 consists of 16 residues. Trimming pared 3 bases from V and 0 bases from J, leaving 13 bases between. The chain's CDR3 is CASSSARTTSYNEQFF. The CDR3 DNA is TGTGCCAGCAGCTCGGCTCGGACTACCTCCTACAATGAGCAGTTCTTC.

This rearrangement joins TRBV25-1 to TRBJ2-5, with TRBD2 matching over 10 bases. CDR1 is MGHDK and CDR2 is SYGVNS in the germline V gene. The CDR3 is 13 amino acids. V lost 5 bases, J lost 4 bases, and 1 base stayed unmatched. CDR3: CASSLAGGETQYF. CDR3 nucleotides: TGTGCCAGCAGTTTAGCGGGAGGAGAGACCCAGTACTTC.

V gene TRBV18 combines with J gene TRBJ1-6, with 10 bases aligning to TRBD1. Germline V CDR1 and CDR2: KGHSH, LQKENI. CDR3 length equals 15 residues. V shed 3 bases, J shed 9 bases, and the junction held 5 bases outside the gene matches. This CDR3 is CASSPAGTGVSPLHF. CDR3 coding DNA: TGTGCCAGCTCACCGGCCGGGACAGGGGTTTCACCCCTCCACTTT.

Comment on this clone: This CDR3 is also generated by other DNA sequences in the sample. J is TRBJ2-7 and V is TRBV9; D unresolved. The CDR3 length is 12 residues. Germline CDR1 reads SGDLS; CDR2 reads YYNGEE. Deletions cut 3 bases from V and 0 bases from J, with 4 bases between. The CDR3 here is CASSADSYEQYF. The CDR3 bases are TGTGCCAGCAGCGCAGACTCCTACGAGCAGTACTTC.

This rearrangement joins TRBV4-1 to TRBJ1-3; TRBD1 might be the D (6 bases). Trimming cost V 0 bases and J 7 bases, with 13 bases left between them. The CDR3 loop spans 15 amino acids. The V gene's germline CDR1 is MGHRA and CDR2 YSYEKL. CDR3 residues: CASSQEQGRFNTIYF. CDR3 DNA sequence: TGCGCCAGCAGCCAAGAACAGGGAAGATTTAACACCATATATTTT.

V usage is TRBV7-9 and J usage is TRBJ1-1; D possibly corresponds to TRBD1 (5 bases). The germline V gene encodes CDR1 SEHNR and CDR2 FQNEAQ (reference sequence). The CDR3 totals 16 residues. V was trimmed by 5 bases and J by 1 base, leaving 17 bases between them. In DNA, the CDR3 is TGTGCCAGCAGCAATTCAGGGAATGTGGGGAACACTGAAGCTTTCTTT. Protein sequence: CASSNSGNVGNTEAFF. Variable domain in full (rest from reference TRBV7-9 and TRBJ1-1): DTGVSQNPRHKITKRGQNVTFRCDPISEHNRLYWYRQTLGQGPEFLTYFQNEAQLEKSRLLSDRFSAERPKGSFSTLEIQRTEQGDSAMYLCASSNSGNVGNTEAFFGQGTRLTVV.

As regards this clone: Other DNA sequences within the sample encode an identical CDR3. This rearrangement joins TRBV27 to TRBJ2-1; the D gene is possibly TRBD2 (5 bases). The CDR3 is made up of 14 amino acids. CDR1 and CDR2 from the germline V gene are MNHEY and SMNVEV (reference sequence). V shed 3 bases and J shed 1 base, with 7 bases lying between them. The CDR3 is CASSFPGSYNEQFF. CDR3 bases: TGTGCCAGCAGTTTTCCGGGGTCCTACAATGAGCAGTTCTTC.

The CDR3 loop is CASSLGQRTDTQYF. The CDR3 nucleotides read TGTGCCAGCAGTTTGGGCCAGCGGACAGATACGCAGTATTTT. The chain joins TRBV28 to TRBJ2-3, with a tentative D call TRBD2 (5 bases). The germline CDR1 and CDR2 sequences are MDHEN and SYDVKM. V was shortened by 3 bases and J by 3 bases, with 10 bases between the two germline ends. The CDR3 is 14 amino acids.

The chain uses TRBV19 and TRBJ2-1, with 8 bases lining up with TRBD2. The CDR3 has 16 residues. V shed 5 bases, J shed 2 bases, and the junction held 8 bases outside the gene matches. From germline, CDR1 is LNHDA and CDR2 SQIVND (reference sequence). The DNA for the CDR3 is TGTGCCAGTAGTCTAGGAGCGGGAGCGACCTACAATGAGCAGTTCTTC. As protein: CASSLGAGATYNEQFF.

The CDR3 loop reads CASSRGPINPSTHF. The DNA of the CDR3 is TGTGCCAGCAGCAGGGGACCGATCAACCCCTCTACCCATTTT. This sequence joins TRBV2 and TRBJ1-5, with a possible D match to TRBD1 (6 bases). The CDR3 has 14 residues. The V and J ends lost 6 bases and 16 bases respectively, with 25 bases between them. Germline lookup yields CDR1 SNHLY and CDR2 FYNNEI.

The chain joins TRBV14 to TRBJ1-3; possibly TRBD1 for D (5 bases). V lost 1 base and J lost 2, with 12 bases in between. CDR1 and CDR2 from the germline V gene are SGHDN and FVKESK. The CDR3 extends over 16 amino acids. The CDR3 spells CASSQVSGYTGNTIYF. The CDR3 DNA follows: TGTGCCAGCAGCCAAGTATCAGGGTATACTGGAAACACCATATATTTT.

V is TRBV2 and J is TRBJ2-3, with TRBD2 matching over 7 bases. The CDR3 spans 15 residues. CDR1 and CDR2 (germline): SNHLY, FYNNEI. Trimming took 7 bases from V and 2 from J; bases not matched to a gene: 9. The CDR3 is CASTRLADFTDTQYF. The CDR3 DNA sequence: TGTGCCAGCACTAGGCTAGCGGACTTCACAGATACGCAGTATTTT.

The V call is TRBV7-9, the J call TRBJ1-2; a weak D match, TRBD1 (6 bases). V was trimmed by 11 bases and J by 3 bases, leaving 19 bases between them. CDR3 length equals 14 residues. CDR1 SEHNR and CDR2 FQNEAQ come from the germline V gene (reference sequence). As DNA, the CDR3 is TGTGCCGCGCAAACAGGGATCGTGGACTATGGCTACACCTTC. Its translation: CAAQTGIVDYGYTF.

The chain joins TRBV24-1 to TRBJ1-1; possible D gene TRBD1, 6 bases. This CDR3 contains 15 residues. Trimming removed 3 bases from V and 3 bases from J, with 13 bases in between. In germline, CDR1 is KGHDR, CDR2 SFDVKD. CDR3 sequence: CATSDGPGEYTEAFF. In DNA, the CDR3 is TGTGCCACCAGTGATGGACCAGGGGAATACACTGAAGCTTTCTTT.

The chain uses TRBV11-2 and TRBJ2-1, with TRBD2 identical over 13 bases. This CDR3 is built from 16 residues. CDR1 and CDR2 from the germline V gene are SGHAT and FQNNGV. V was pared by 1 base and J by 7 bases, with 4 bases of the junction left unmatched. The CDR3 nucleotides are TGTGCCAGCAGCTTAGTTGGACTAGCGGGAGTAAATGAGCAGTTCTTC. Amino acid sequence: CASSLVGLAGVNEQFF.

V usage is TRBV3-1 (or the pseudogene TRBV3-2) and J usage is TRBJ1-3; a weak D match, TRBD1 (6 bases). Between the trimmed V and J ends, which lost 4 bases and 8 bases, there was a span of 15 bases. Germline V gives CDR1 LGHDT, CDR2 YNNKEL (reference sequence). The CDR3 is 14 amino acids. The CDR3 here is CASSPSDRLDTIYF. The DNA of the CDR3 is TGTGCCAGCAGCCCAAGCGACAGGCTAGACACCATATATTTT.